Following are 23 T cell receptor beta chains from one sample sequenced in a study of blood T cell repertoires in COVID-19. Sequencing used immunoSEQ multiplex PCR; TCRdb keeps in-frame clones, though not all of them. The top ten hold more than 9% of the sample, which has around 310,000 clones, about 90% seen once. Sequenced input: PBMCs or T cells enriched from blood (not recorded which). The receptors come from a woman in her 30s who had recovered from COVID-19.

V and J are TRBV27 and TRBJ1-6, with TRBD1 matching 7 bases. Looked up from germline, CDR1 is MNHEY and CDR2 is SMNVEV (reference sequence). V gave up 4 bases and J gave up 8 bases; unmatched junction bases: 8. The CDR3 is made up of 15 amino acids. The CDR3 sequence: CASSWGRQGDSPLHF. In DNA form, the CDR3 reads TGTGCCAGCAGTTGGGGCAGGCAGGGGGATTCACCCCTCCACTTT.

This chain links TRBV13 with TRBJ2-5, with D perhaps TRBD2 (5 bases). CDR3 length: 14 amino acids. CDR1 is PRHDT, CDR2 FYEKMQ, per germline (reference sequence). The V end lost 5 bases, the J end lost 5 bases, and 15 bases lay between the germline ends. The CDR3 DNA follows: TGTGCCAGCAGCCCCGGACTCAATGGGGAGACCCAGTACTTC. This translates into CASSPGLNGETQYF.

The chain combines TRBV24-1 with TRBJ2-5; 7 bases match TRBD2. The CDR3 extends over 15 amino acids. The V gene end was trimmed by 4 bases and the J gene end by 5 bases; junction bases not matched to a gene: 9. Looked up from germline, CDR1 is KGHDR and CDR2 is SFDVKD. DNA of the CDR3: TGTGCCACCAGTGAGGCGGGAGCTTCAGGGGAGACCCAGTACTTC. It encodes CATSEAGASGETQYF.

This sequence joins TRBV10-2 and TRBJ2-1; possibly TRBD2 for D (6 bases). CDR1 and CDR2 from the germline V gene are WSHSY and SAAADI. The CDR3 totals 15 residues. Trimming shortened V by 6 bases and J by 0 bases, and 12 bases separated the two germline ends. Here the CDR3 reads CASRRLGNSYNEQFF. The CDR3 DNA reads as TGCGCCAGCAGGCGACTAGGGAACTCCTACAATGAGCAGTTCTTC.

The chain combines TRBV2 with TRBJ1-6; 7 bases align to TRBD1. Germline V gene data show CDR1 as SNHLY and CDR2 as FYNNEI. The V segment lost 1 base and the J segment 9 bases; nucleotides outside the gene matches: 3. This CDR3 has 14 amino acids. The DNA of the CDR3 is TGTGCCAGCAGTGAAGAGGGGGCTTTTTCACCCCTCCACTTT. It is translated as CASSEEGAFSPLHF.

Here the CDR3 DNA reads TGTGCCACCAGCCCGGGGGGGTCTGGGGCCAACGTCCTGACTTTC. This encodes CATSPGGSGANVLTF. The chain carries TRBV15 and TRBJ2-6, with TRBD2 matching 8 bases. The CDR3 runs 15 residues. CDR1 and CDR2 from the germline V gene are LNHNV and YYDKDF (reference sequence). V shed 5 bases and J 1 base; nucleotides not matched to a gene: 1.

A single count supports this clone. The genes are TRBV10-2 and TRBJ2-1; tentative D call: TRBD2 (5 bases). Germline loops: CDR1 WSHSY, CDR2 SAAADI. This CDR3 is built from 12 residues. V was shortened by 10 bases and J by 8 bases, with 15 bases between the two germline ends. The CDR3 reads CATRMMGDEQFF. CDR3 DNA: TGCGCCACCCGTATGATGGGAGATGAGCAGTTCTTC.

Written as DNA, the CDR3 is TGTGCCACAGACAGAAACAATCAGCCCCAGCATTTT. It encodes CATDRNNQPQHF. V is TRBV6-6 and J is TRBJ1-5, with D possibly matching TRBD1 (5 bases). Germline lookup yields CDR1 MNHNY and CDR2 SVGAGI (reference sequence). V lost 10 bases, J lost 3 bases, and 10 bases lay in between. There are 12 residues in the CDR3.

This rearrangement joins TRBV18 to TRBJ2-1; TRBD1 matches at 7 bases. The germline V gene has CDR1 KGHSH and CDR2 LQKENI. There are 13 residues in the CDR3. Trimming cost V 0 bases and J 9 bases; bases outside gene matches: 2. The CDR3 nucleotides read TGTGCCAGCTCACCACCAGGGGGCGGTGAGCAGTTCTTC. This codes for CASSPPGGGEQFF.

CDR3 amino acids: CASEGLGQGFYEQYF. In DNA form, the CDR3 reads TGTGCCAGCGAGGGGCTTGGACAGGGATTCTACGAGCAGTACTTC. The V and J genes are TRBV2 and TRBJ2-7, with 8 bases matching TRBD1. There are 15 residues in the CDR3. Losses at the gene ends were 8 bases for V and 3 bases for J; bases not matched to a gene: 12. Looked up from germline, CDR1 is SNHLY and CDR2 is FYNNEI.

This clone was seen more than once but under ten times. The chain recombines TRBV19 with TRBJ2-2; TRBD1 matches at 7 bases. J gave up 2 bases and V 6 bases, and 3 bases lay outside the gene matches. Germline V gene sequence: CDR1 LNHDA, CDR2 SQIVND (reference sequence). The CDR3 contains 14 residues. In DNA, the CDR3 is TGTGCCAGTAGACAGGGGTCAAACACCGGGGAGCTGTTTTTT. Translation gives CASRQGSNTGELFF.

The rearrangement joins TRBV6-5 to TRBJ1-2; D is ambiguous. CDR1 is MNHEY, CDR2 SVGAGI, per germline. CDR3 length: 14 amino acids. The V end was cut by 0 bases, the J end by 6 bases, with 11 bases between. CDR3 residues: CASSYSVFSNGYTF. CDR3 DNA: TGTGCCAGCAGTTACTCGGTGTTTAGTAATGGCTACACCTTC.

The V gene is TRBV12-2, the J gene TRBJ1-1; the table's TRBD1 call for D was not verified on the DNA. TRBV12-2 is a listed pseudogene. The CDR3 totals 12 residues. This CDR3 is CASRWYRGRAFF. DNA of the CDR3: TGTGCAAGTCGTTGGTACAGGGGGAGAGCTTTCTTT.

Here the CDR3 reads CASSLFGQGNTGELFF. CDR3 bases: TGCGCCAGCAGCTTGTTTGGACAGGGGAACACCGGGGAGCTGTTTTTT. V gene TRBV5-1 combines with J gene TRBJ2-2; 8 positions match TRBD1. Germline V CDR1 and CDR2: SGHRS, YFSETQ. The CDR3 has 16 residues. V shed 1 base, J shed 1 base, and the junction held 3 bases outside the gene matches. The whole variable domain, filled in from reference TRBV5-1 and TRBJ2-2, reads KAGVTQTPRYLIKTRGQQVTLSCSPISGHRSVSWYQQTPGQGLQFLFEYFSETQRNKGNFPGRFSGRQFSNSRSEMNVSTLELGDSALYLCASSLFGQGNTGELFFGEGSRLTVL.

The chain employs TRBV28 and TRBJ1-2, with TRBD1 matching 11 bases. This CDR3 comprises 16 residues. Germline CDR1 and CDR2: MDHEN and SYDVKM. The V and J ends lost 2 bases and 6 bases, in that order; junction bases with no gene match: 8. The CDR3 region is CASSLTGQGARNGYTF. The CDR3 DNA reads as TGTGCCAGCAGTTTAACTGGACAGGGGGCGCGTAATGGCTACACCTTC.

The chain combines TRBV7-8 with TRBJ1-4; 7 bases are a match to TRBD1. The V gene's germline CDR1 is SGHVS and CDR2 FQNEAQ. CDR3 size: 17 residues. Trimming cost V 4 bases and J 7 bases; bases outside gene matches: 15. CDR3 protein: CASSSKGTVVGVEKLFF. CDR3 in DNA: TGTGCCAGCAGCTCGAAGGGGACAGTAGTGGGGGTTGAAAAACTGTTTTTT.

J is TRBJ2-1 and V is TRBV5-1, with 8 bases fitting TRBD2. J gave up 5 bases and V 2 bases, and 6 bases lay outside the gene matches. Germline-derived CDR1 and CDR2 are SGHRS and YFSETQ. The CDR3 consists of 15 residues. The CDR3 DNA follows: TGCGCCAGCAGCTTTTTAGCGGGATTCGACAATGAGCAGTTCTTC. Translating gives CASSFLAGFDNEQFF. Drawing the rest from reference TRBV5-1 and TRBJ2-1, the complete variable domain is KAGVTQTPRYLIKTRGQQVTLSCSPISGHRSVSWYQQTPGQGLQFLFEYFSETQRNKGNFPGRFSGRQFSNSRSEMNVSTLELGDSALYLCASSFLAGFDNEQFFGPGTRLTVL.

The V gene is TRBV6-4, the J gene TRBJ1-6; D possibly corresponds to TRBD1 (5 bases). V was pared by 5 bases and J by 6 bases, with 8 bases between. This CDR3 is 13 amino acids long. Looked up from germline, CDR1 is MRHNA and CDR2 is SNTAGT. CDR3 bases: TGTGCCAGCAGTCCCAGGGTTAATTCACCCCTCCACTTT. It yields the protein CASSPRVNSPLHF.

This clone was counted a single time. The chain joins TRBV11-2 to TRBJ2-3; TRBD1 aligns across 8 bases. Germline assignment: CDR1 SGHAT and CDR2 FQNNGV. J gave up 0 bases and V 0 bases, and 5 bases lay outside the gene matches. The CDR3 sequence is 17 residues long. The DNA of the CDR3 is TGTGCCAGCAGCTTAGAATTACAGGGGGGAAGCACAGATACGCAGTATTTT. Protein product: CASSLELQGGSTDTQYF.

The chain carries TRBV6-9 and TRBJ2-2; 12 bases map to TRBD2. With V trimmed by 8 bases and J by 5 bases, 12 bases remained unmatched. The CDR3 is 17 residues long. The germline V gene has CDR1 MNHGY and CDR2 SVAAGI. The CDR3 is CASSKTSGSPRTGELFF. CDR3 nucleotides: TGTGCCAGCTCGAAGACTAGCGGGAGCCCGAGGACCGGGGAGCTGTTTTTT.

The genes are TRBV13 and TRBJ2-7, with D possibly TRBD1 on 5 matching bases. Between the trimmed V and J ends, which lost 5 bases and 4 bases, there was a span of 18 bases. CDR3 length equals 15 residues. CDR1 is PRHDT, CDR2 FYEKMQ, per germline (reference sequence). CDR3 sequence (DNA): TGTGCCAGCAGCCCAGGGTTCGGACCCGGATACGAGCAGTACTTC. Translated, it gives CASSPGFGPGYEQYF.

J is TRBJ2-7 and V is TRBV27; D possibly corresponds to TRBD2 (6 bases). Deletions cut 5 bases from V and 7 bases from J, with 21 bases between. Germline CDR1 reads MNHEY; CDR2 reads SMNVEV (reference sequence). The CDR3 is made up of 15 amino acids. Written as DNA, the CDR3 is TGTGCCAGCAGTCGTGGAACCGGGACTCACTTTGAGCAGTACTTC. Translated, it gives CASSRGTGTHFEQYF.

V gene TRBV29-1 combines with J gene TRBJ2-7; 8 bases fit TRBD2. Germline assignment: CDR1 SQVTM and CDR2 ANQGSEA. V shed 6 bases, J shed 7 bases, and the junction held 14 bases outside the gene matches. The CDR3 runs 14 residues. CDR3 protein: CSVLQGGRSGEQYF. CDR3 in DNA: TGCAGCGTCCTTCAGGGCGGGAGGTCGGGGGAGCAGTACTTC.